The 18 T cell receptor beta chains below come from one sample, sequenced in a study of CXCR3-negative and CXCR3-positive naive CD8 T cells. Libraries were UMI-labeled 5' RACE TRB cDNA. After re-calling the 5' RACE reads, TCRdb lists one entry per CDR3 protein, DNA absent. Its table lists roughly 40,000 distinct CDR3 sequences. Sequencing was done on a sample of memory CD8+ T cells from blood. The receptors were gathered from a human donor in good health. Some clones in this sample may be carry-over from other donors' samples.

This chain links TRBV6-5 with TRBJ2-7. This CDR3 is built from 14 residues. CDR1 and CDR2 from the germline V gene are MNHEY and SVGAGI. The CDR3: CASSYRAGAYEQYF.

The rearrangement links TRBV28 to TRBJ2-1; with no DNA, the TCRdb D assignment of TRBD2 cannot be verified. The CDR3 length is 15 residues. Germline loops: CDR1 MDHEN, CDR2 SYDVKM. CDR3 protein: CASSKPSSRNNEQFF.

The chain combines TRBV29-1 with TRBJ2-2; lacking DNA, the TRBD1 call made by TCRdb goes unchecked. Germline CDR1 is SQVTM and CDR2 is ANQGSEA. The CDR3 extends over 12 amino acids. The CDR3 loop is CSGQGEAGELFF.

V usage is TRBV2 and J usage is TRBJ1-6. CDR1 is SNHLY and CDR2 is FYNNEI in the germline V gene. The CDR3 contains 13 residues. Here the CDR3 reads CASSRGWNSPLHF.

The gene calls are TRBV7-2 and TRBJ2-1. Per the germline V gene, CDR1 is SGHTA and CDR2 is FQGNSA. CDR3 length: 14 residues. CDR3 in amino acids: CASSFYYSYNEQFF.

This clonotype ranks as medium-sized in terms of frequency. The chain's CDR3 is CATGTESTDTQYF. This sequence joins TRBV28 and TRBJ2-3; TCRdb indicates TRBD1, and absent DNA this call remains unverified. The CDR3 has 13 amino acids. CDR1 and CDR2 from the germline V gene are MDHEN and SYDVKM.

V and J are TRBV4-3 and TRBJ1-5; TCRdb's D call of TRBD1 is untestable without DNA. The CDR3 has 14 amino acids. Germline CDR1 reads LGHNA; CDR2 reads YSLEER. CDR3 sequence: CASSQSSGTQPQHF.

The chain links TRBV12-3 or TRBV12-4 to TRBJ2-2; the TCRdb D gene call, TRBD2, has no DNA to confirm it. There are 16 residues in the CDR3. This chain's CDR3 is CASSYIRTAKSGELFF.

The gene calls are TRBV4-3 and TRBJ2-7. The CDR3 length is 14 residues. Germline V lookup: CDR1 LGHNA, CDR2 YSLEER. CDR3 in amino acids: CASSQLTGAHEQYF.

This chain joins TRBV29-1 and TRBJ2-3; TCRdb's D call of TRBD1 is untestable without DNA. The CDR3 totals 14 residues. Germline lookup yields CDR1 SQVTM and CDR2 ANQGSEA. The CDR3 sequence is CSRQGPLCTDTQYF.

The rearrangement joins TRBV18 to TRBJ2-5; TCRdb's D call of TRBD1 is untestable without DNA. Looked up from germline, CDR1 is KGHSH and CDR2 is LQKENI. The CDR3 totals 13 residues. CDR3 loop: CASSPGAGETQYF.

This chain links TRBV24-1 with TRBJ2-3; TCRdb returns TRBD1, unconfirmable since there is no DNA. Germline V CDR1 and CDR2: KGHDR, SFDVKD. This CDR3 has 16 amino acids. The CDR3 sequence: CATSEKTGVATDTQYF.

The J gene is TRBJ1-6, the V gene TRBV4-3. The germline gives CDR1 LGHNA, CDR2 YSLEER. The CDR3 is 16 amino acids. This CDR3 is CASSQDGLSYNSPLHF.

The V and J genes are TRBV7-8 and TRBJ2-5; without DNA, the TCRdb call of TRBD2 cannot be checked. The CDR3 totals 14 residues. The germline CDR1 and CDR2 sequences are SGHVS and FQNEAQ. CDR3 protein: CASSPGMAAAAQYF. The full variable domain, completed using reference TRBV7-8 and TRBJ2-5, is GAGVSQSPRYKVAKRGQDVALRCDPISGHVSLFWYQQALGQGPEFLTYFQNEAQLDKSGLPSDRFFAERPEGSVSTLKIQRTQQEDSAVYLCASSPGMAAAAQYFGPGTRLLVL.

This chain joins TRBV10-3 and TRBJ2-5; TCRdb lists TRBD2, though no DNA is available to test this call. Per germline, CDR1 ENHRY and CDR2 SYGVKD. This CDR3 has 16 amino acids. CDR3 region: CAISESLAGIQETQYF.

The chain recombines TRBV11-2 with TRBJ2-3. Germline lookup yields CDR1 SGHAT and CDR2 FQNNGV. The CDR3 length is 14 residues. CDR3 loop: CASSDNHETDTQYF.

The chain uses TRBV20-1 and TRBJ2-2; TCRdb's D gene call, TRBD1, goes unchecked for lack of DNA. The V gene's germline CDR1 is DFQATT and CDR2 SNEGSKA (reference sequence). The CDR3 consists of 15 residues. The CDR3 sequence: CSARAGTGDTGELFF.

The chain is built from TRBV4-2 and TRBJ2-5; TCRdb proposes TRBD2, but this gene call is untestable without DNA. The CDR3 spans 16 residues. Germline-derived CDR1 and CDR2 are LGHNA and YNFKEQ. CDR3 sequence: CASSQETGTSRETQYF.